This T cell receptor (beta chain) was observed in a study of patients with pleural tuberculosis. TCRdb reprocessed the reads with MiXCR, giving one entry per CDR3 protein. The table includes just under 30,000 distinct CDR3 sequences, about 20% detected once. CDR1 SQVTM and CDR2 ANQGSEA come from the germline V gene. Unmatched junction bases numbered 7, after V lost 3 bases and J lost 1 base. The CDR3 covers 16 residues. This rearrangement joins TRBV29-1 to TRBJ2-1; 9 nucleotides match TRBD2. The sequenced sample was peripheral blood. The sequence came from a human donor with pleural tuberculosis. CDR3 in amino acids: CSVEGLSGGSYNEQFF. The CDR3, as DNA: TGCAGCGTTGAGGGTCTGAGCGGGGGGTCCTACAATGAGCAGTTCTTC.